A single sample gave rise to the 18 T cell receptor beta chains below, sequenced in a study of T-cell reconstitution after alpha-beta-depleted transplantation in children. Unique molecular identifiers were used in preparing the TCRbeta library. MiXCR, applied by TCRdb to the PCR reads, yields one record per CDR3 protein. There are around 96,000 distinct CDR3 sequences in the sample; more than 10% occur only once, and around 13% lies in the top ten. Specimen: PBMCs from the stem cell graft donor, collected from the stem cell graft. The receptors were gathered from a human donor who donated a stem cell graft to a child with inherited bone marrow failure.

This clonotype was detected ten times or more. The chain recombines TRBV7-9 with TRBJ2-7; possibly TRBD1 for D (5 bases). In germline, CDR1 is SEHNR, CDR2 FQNEAQ (reference sequence). This CDR3 region has 16 residues. V was clipped by 5 bases and J by 1 base, with 18 bases between them. Here the CDR3 reads CASSHPATAGSYEQYF. The CDR3 DNA follows: TGTGCCAGCAGCCATCCCGCGACAGCCGGATCCTACGAGCAGTACTTC.

This clonotype occurred many times. V is TRBV28 and J is TRBJ2-3; TRBD1 aligns across 8 bases. V lost 2 bases and J lost 0; bases outside the gene matches: 13. CDR1 is MDHEN, CDR2 SYDVKM, per germline. This CDR3 region has 19 residues. The CDR3 DNA sequence: TGTGCCAGCAGTTTACTACGCCTCCGGACAGGGAGCAGCACAGATACGCAGTATTTT. Its protein product is CASSLLRLRTGSSTDTQYF.

This clonotype was counted many times. The chain is built from TRBV27 and TRBJ1-5; a possible D gene is TRBD1 (6 bases). Germline V lookup: CDR1 MNHEY, CDR2 SMNVEV (reference sequence). Trimming took off 5 bases at V and 0 bases at J, with 11 bases between the two ends. The CDR3 has 15 residues. The CDR3 reads CASSGGTYSNQPQHF. The DNA for the CDR3 is TGTGCCAGCAGTGGAGGGACATATAGCAATCAGCCCCAGCATTTT.

This clonotype was found many times. The chain has TRBV28 and TRBJ2-7; a weak D match, TRBD2 (6 bases). Trimming pared 2 bases from V and 2 bases from J, leaving 16 bases between. Germline lookup yields CDR1 MDHEN and CDR2 SYDVKM. The CDR3 length is 16 residues. CDR3 residues: CASSLGVAGPAYEQYF. The CDR3, as DNA: TGTGCCAGCAGTTTAGGGGTGGCGGGACCCGCCTACGAGCAGTACTTC.

This clonotype was observed many times. Its ends do not fully match the called genes, so a read error is possible. The chain uses TRBV5-1 and TRBJ1-1; TRBD1 might be the D (5 bases). This CDR3 contains 14 residues. Germline V gene sequence: CDR1 SGHRS, CDR2 YFSETQ. The chain's CDR3 is CASNLMGPNTEAFF. CDR3 sequence (DNA): TGCGCCAGCAACTTGATGGGGCCGAACACTGAAGCTTTCTTT.

This clonotype was seen many times. J is TRBJ2-7 and V is TRBV5-5, with a tentative D call TRBD1 (6 bases). The CDR3 sequence is 15 residues long. V lost 1 base and J lost 5, with 16 bases in between. Germline V CDR1 and CDR2: SGHKS, YYEKEE (reference sequence). The CDR3 here is CASSLLGGVLHEQYF. For the CDR3, the DNA is TGTGCCAGCAGCTTGCTAGGGGGAGTCTTGCACGAGCAGTACTTC.

This clonotype occurred many times. The CDR3 loop is CASSPTSGQETQYF. The CDR3 nucleotides are TGTGCCAGCAGCCCGACTAGCGGACAAGAGACCCAGTACTTC. The chain uses TRBV11-2 and TRBJ2-5; 9 bases map to TRBD2. V lost 5 bases, J lost 2 bases, and 3 bases stayed unmatched. CDR3 length equals 14 residues. Germline V gene lookup returns CDR1 SGHAT and CDR2 FQNNGV.

This clonotype was detected ten times or more. This sequence joins TRBV5-5 and TRBJ2-2; D remains ambiguous. Germline CDR1 reads SGHKS; CDR2 reads YYEKEE (reference sequence). The V gene lost 4 bases and the J gene lost 6 bases, with 10 bases spanning the gap. The CDR3 spans 13 residues. In DNA form, the CDR3 reads TGTGCCAGCAGCCCCCCTCCATCCGGGGAGCTGTTTTTT. Its protein is CASSPPPSGELFF.

This clonotype was recorded many times. The chain recombines TRBV7-2 with TRBJ2-1; D is perhaps TRBD2 (6 bases). The germline V gene has CDR1 SGHTA and CDR2 FQGNSA. The CDR3 sequence is 14 residues long. V was shortened by 2 bases and J by 4 bases, with 9 bases between the two germline ends. As DNA, the CDR3 is TGTGCCAGCAGCTTAATTAGCGGATACAATGAGCAGTTCTTC. This sequence encodes CASSLISGYNEQFF.

The genes are TRBV2 and TRBJ2-1; TRBD1 aligns across 10 bases. From germline, CDR1 is SNHLY and CDR2 FYNNEI. The CDR3 is made up of 13 amino acids. V shed 9 bases and J 6 bases; nucleotides not matched to a gene: 5. The DNA of the CDR3 is TGTGCCAGTGAGGACAGGGGGATCAATGAGCAGTTCTTC. Amino acid sequence: CASEDRGINEQFF.

This clonotype has ten or more counts. The rearrangement joins TRBV12-3 or TRBV12-4 to TRBJ1-1; D might be TRBD1 (6 bases). This CDR3 is built from 11 residues. V was shortened by 6 bases and J by 7 bases, with 9 bases between the two germline ends. CDR3 coding DNA: TGTGCCAGCAGGAACAGGGTTGAAGCTTTCTTT. Amino acid sequence: CASRNRVEAFF.

Many counts were recorded for this clonotype. The gene calls are TRBV5-1 and TRBJ2-5, with D maybe TRBD1 (6 bases). V lost 0 bases and J 4 bases, leaving 13 bases between the germline ends. The CDR3 length is 15 residues. The germline CDR1 and CDR2 sequences are SGHRS and YFSETQ. The CDR3 loop is CASSLEGGRGETQYF. In nucleotides, the CDR3 is TGCGCCAGCAGCTTGGAAGGGGGTCGAGGAGAGACCCAGTACTTC.

The table lists this clonotype with many counts. CDR3 in DNA: TGCGCCAGCTCCGCGGGTAGCTCGTCCACAGATACGCAGTATTTT. It codes for CASSAGSSSTDTQYF. The chain combines TRBV5-1 with TRBJ2-3; D is possibly TRBD2 (5 bases). CDR1 is SGHRS, CDR2 YFSETQ, per germline. Trimming shortened V by 7 bases and J by 2 bases, and 17 bases separated the two germline ends. The CDR3 has 15 amino acids.

This clonotype showed up many times. The gene calls are TRBV28 and TRBJ1-1; D perhaps matches TRBD1 (6 bases). Germline assignment: CDR1 MDHEN and CDR2 SYDVKM. V shed 6 bases and J shed 2 bases, with 16 bases lying between them. The CDR3 loop spans 15 amino acids. CDR3 sequence: CASSPRGHGNTEAFF. The CDR3 DNA reads TGTGCCAGCAGCCCCAGGGGACACGGAAACACTGAAGCTTTCTTT.

At least ten counts were recorded for this clonotype. This chain uses TRBV15 with TRBJ2-5; the match to TRBD1 covers 10 bases. V gave up 5 bases and J gave up 5 bases; unmatched junction bases: 11. CDR3 size: 16 residues. Germline V gene lookup returns CDR1 LNHNV and CDR2 YYDKDF (reference sequence). CDR3 residues: CATSPGETGGRETQYF. The CDR3 coding sequence is TGTGCCACCAGCCCAGGGGAGACAGGGGGCCGTGAGACCCAGTACTTC.

This clonotype was detected many times. The chain couples TRBV20-1 to TRBJ1-6; 10 positions match TRBD1. CDR1 is DFQATT and CDR2 is SNEGSKA in the germline V gene (reference sequence). The CDR3 consists of 17 residues. V was clipped by 4 bases and J by 0 bases; unmatched bases: 6. The CDR3 coding sequence is TGCAGTGCTATGAGACAGGGGGCTTTCTCCTATAATTCACCCCTCCACTTT. Translated: CSAMRQGAFSYNSPLHF.

The chain recombines TRBV5-4 with TRBJ2-1; D ambiguous. This CDR3 comprises 12 residues. CDR1 and CDR2 (germline): SGHNT, YYREEE (reference sequence). The V and J ends lost 4 bases and 7 bases respectively, with 9 bases between them. CDR3 DNA sequence: TGTGCCAGCAGCCTCAAAGTTAATGAGCAGTTCTTC. This codes for CASSLKVNEQFF.

This clonotype was seen at least ten times. The CDR3 DNA is TGTGCCAGCAGCCGACGGCGGTCGGGCCGTTCCTACAATGAGCAGTTCTTC. Its protein product is CASSRRRSGRSYNEQFF. The chain is built from TRBV14 and TRBJ2-1; D gene unclear. V lost 4 bases and J lost 1, with 17 bases in between. There are 17 residues in the CDR3. Per the germline V gene, CDR1 is SGHDN and CDR2 is FVKESK.